Below are 14 T cell receptor beta chains sequenced from a single sample in a study of technical replicates of blood from several donors. Generated by immunoSEQ multiplex PCR, the TCRdb table keeps only in-frame clones and is missing some. Here the sample spans 50,000 to 65,000 clones, approximately 89% being singletons. Sequencing was carried out using PBMCs. The receptor set was obtained from a human donor in good health. Some clones in this sample may be carry-over from other donors' samples.

The rearrangement links TRBV5-6 to TRBJ1-1; TRBD1 might be the D (5 bases). The germline V and J ends were trimmed by 4 bases and 4 bases, with 14 bases remaining between them. The CDR3 length is 14 residues. In germline, CDR1 is SGHDT, CDR2 YYEEEE. The CDR3 loop reads CASSKGKPGTEAFF. As DNA, the CDR3 is TGTGCCAGCAGCAAGGGGAAGCCCGGCACTGAAGCTTTCTTT.

The V gene is TRBV2, the J gene TRBJ2-2; 11 nucleotides align to TRBD2. The CDR3 is made up of 16 amino acids. The germline gives CDR1 SNHLY, CDR2 FYNNEI. Trimming took 6 bases from V and 1 from J; bases not matched to a gene: 4. CDR3 DNA sequence: TGTGCCAGCAGCATAGCGGGGGGGATGAACACCGGGGAGCTGTTTTTT. Its translation is CASSIAGGMNTGELFF.

The CDR3 region is CASSQGGGEQFF. CDR3 DNA sequence: TGCGCCAGCAGCCAAGGTGGCGGTGAGCAGTTCTTC. The J gene is TRBJ2-1, the V gene TRBV4-3, with D uncertain. CDR3 size: 12 residues. V lost 1 base and J lost 9, with 7 bases in between. From germline, CDR1 is LGHNA and CDR2 YSLEER.

This sequence joins TRBV4-3 and TRBJ2-3, with TRBD2 matching over 10 bases. Trimming removed 1 base from V and 2 bases from J; junction bases left unmatched: 3. The CDR3 covers 16 residues. Germline V gene sequence: CDR1 LGHNA, CDR2 YSLEER. CDR3 residues: CASSQGTSGTTDTQYF. In nucleotides, the CDR3 is TGCGCCAGCAGCCAAGGTACTAGCGGGACCACAGATACGCAGTATTTT.

The chain employs TRBV7-2 and TRBJ2-7, with D perhaps TRBD1 (5 bases). The ends were cut back, 5 bases at V and 5 bases at J, with 22 bases in the middle. The germline gives CDR1 SGHTA, CDR2 FQGNSA. This CDR3 has 16 residues. The CDR3 bases are TGTGCCAGCAGCCCCCCAGTAGCTGAAACCAGGGACGAGCAGTACTTC. This gives the protein CASSPPVAETRDEQYF.

The V gene is TRBV6-5, the J gene TRBJ1-1, with TRBD1 as a possible D gene (6 bases). The CDR3 totals 14 residues. V was clipped by 2 bases and J by 1 base, with 8 bases between them. Per the germline V gene, CDR1 is MNHEY and CDR2 is SVGAGI. Written as DNA, the CDR3 is TGTGCCAGCAGTTACGGCAGGGGGAACACTGAAGCTTTCTTT. Translated: CASSYGRGNTEAFF.

The rearrangement uses TRBV4-1 and TRBJ2-7, with 7 bases aligning to TRBD2. After removal of 1 base from V and 0 bases from J, the junction contained 6 bases not matched to a gene. The CDR3 has 16 amino acids. Germline assignment: CDR1 MGHRA and CDR2 YSYEKL. CDR3 residues: CASSQVGLADSYEQYF. CDR3 coding DNA: TGCGCCAGCAGCCAAGTAGGGCTAGCGGACTCCTACGAGCAGTACTTC.

The chain uses TRBV7-2 and TRBJ2-7, with TRBD2 identical over 7 bases. CDR1 and CDR2 (germline): SGHTA, FQGNSA. V lost 1 base to trimming and J lost 2 bases; unmatched junction nucleotides: 2. This CDR3 region has 14 residues. The CDR3 is CASSLGLAPYEQYF. In DNA, the CDR3 is TGTGCCAGCAGCTTAGGACTAGCCCCCTACGAGCAGTACTTC.

This clone was picked up one time. The genes are TRBV5-4 and TRBJ2-7, with a possible D match to TRBD2 (5 bases). The V and J ends lost 6 bases and 6 bases respectively, with 22 bases between them. The CDR3 has 15 residues. Looked up from germline, CDR1 is SGHNT and CDR2 is YYREEE (reference sequence). CDR3 sequence reads: CASTLGSPGSSEQYF. The CDR3 coding sequence is TGTGCCAGCACCTTAGGGAGCCCGGGTTCGTCCGAGCAGTACTTC.

The genes are TRBV5-4 and TRBJ1-2, with 8 bases aligning to TRBD1. Germline V lookup: CDR1 SGHNT, CDR2 YYREEE (reference sequence). This CDR3 is built from 16 residues. V lost 4 bases to trimming and J lost 3 bases; unmatched junction nucleotides: 11. CDR3 protein: CASSPPSRGLDYGYTF. The CDR3 DNA reads as TGTGCCAGCAGCCCACCCTCCAGGGGGCTTGACTATGGCTACACCTTC.

The chain employs TRBV5-1 and TRBJ2-3; maybe TRBD1 (7 bases). V gave up 4 bases and J gave up 0 bases, with 12 bases separating them. From germline, CDR1 is SGHRS and CDR2 YFSETQ. The CDR3 sequence is 15 residues long. CDR3 loop: CASSGGTASTDTQYF. The CDR3 DNA is TGCGCCAGCAGCGGGGGGACAGCGAGCACAGATACGCAGTATTTT. Drawing the rest from reference TRBV5-1 and TRBJ2-3, the complete variable domain is KAGVTQTPRYLIKTRGQQVTLSCSPISGHRSVSWYQQTPGQGLQFLFEYFSETQRNKGNFPGRFSGRQFSNSRSEMNVSTLELGDSALYLCASSGGTASTDTQYFGPGTRLTVL.

The genes are TRBV12-5 and TRBJ2-1, with TRBD2 identical over 11 bases. V was clipped by 3 bases and J by 9 bases; unmatched bases: 4. The germline V gene has CDR1 LGHNT and CDR2 FRNRAP. The length of the CDR3 is 14 residues. The CDR3 sequence: CASGFSGGAAEQFF. The CDR3 bases are TGTGCTAGTGGTTTTAGCGGGGGGGCCGCTGAGCAGTTCTTC.

The CDR3, as DNA: TGTGCCAGCAGCTTAGCATCAGGGGCGAACACCGGGGAGCTGTTTTTT. Translating gives CASSLASGANTGELFF. The chain recombines TRBV7-2 with TRBJ2-2; D is possibly TRBD1 (6 bases). From germline, CDR1 is SGHTA and CDR2 FQGNSA. The germline V and J ends were trimmed by 0 bases and 0 bases, with 8 bases remaining between them. The CDR3 length is 16 residues.

This clone was seen only once. The chain joins TRBV7-9 to TRBJ1-2, with 8 bases identical to TRBD1. V was clipped by 5 bases and J by 2 bases; unmatched bases: 10. The CDR3 extends over 16 amino acids. Per the germline V gene, CDR1 is SEHNR and CDR2 is FQNEAQ (reference sequence). The CDR3 spells CASSRGGAGGNYGYTF. The DNA for the CDR3 is TGTGCCAGCAGCCGAGGTGGGGCAGGGGGCAACTATGGCTACACCTTC.